A single sample is the source of the 27 T cell receptor beta chains below, sequenced in a study of T cell changes during pregnancy in multiple sclerosis. Produced via immunoSEQ multiplex PCR; TCRdb's table is partial and in-frame only. Of under 65,000 clones listed, 75% to 95% are singletons. The sequencing used peripheral blood, collected after pregnancy. These receptors came from a female donor in good health, enrolled as a control in a pregnancy study.

V is TRBV10-3 and J is TRBJ2-1, with TRBD2 identical over 13 bases. Germline CDR1 and CDR2: ENHRY and SYGVKD. CDR3 size: 14 residues. V lost 6 bases to trimming and J lost 8 bases; unmatched junction nucleotides: 4. The CDR3 DNA sequence: TGTGCCATCAGATCCGGGACTAGCGGGGATGAGCAGTTCTTC. Its protein product is CAIRSGTSGDEQFF.

This rearrangement joins TRBV27 to TRBJ2-7, with TRBD2 as a possible D gene (5 bases). The CDR3 totals 13 residues. V was pared by 3 bases and J by 8 bases, with 14 bases between. In germline, CDR1 is MNHEY, CDR2 SMNVEV (reference sequence). CDR3 amino acids: CASSLEPSGKQYF. CDR3 coding DNA: TGTGCCAGCAGTTTGGAACCCTCGGGAAAGCAGTACTTC.

V is TRBV18 and J is TRBJ2-5; 9 nucleotides line up with TRBD1. V was clipped by 6 bases and J by 2 bases; unmatched bases: 1. Germline V gene data show CDR1 as KGHSH and CDR2 as LQKENI. This CDR3 comprises 13 residues. The CDR3 bases are TGTGCCAGCTCCGGGACAGGGCAAGAGACCCAGTACTTC. Protein sequence: CASSGTGQETQYF.

The rearrangement links TRBV5-6 to TRBJ2-4; 7 bases align to TRBD1. This CDR3 is 15 amino acids long. V shed 3 bases, J shed 0 bases, and the junction held 3 bases outside the gene matches. Looked up from germline, CDR1 is SGHDT and CDR2 is YYEEEE. The CDR3 protein is CASSSQGLAKNIQYF. CDR3 DNA sequence: TGTGCCAGCAGCTCACAGGGGTTAGCCAAAAACATTCAGTACTTC.

The chain joins TRBV4-1 to TRBJ1-3, with a weak D call TRBD1 (6 bases). Trimming pared 1 base from V and 3 bases from J, leaving 16 bases between. Germline CDR1 and CDR2: MGHRA and YSYEKL. This CDR3 region has 17 residues. Written as DNA, the CDR3 is TGCGCCAGCAGCCAAGGCCACACAGGGCACCTTGGAAACACCATATATTTT. Protein sequence: CASSQGHTGHLGNTIYF.

This chain joins TRBV7-2 and TRBJ2-7; the D gene is possibly TRBD1 (5 bases). V was cut by 5 bases and J by 2 bases, with 13 bases left in between. CDR3 length: 14 residues. Germline V CDR1 and CDR2: SGHTA, FQGNSA. The CDR3 loop reads CASSLTRQTYEQYF. The CDR3 bases are TGTGCCAGCAGCCTCACTCGACAGACCTACGAGCAGTACTTC.

The J gene is TRBJ2-7, the V gene TRBV4-1; 9 positions match TRBD1. Germline V gene data show CDR1 as MGHRA and CDR2 as YSYEKL. This CDR3 is built from 16 residues. V trimming: 1 base; J trimming: 3 bases; junction bases outside the gene matches: 7. CDR3 bases: TGCGCCAGCAGCCAAGCTGCGGGACAGGGCCTCTACGAGCAGTACTTC. It translates to CASSQAAGQGLYEQYF.

The chain employs TRBV5-1 and TRBJ1-2, with TRBD1 matching over 9 bases. The germline gives CDR1 SGHRS, CDR2 YFSETQ. The V segment lost 7 bases and the J segment 6 bases; nucleotides outside the gene matches: 16. The CDR3 extends over 16 amino acids. The CDR3 bases are TGCGCCAGCGCAGGGACAGGGAGTGGGGCGTGGCATGGCTACACCTTC. Translating gives CASAGTGSGAWHGYTF.

The chain combines TRBV6-1 with TRBJ1-1, with a tentative D call TRBD1 (6 bases). Trimming took off 5 bases at V and 1 base at J, with 11 bases between the two ends. CDR3 length: 14 amino acids. CDR1 MNHNS and CDR2 SASEGT come from the germline V gene. The CDR3 is CASSQQGRNTEAFF. The CDR3 region has the DNA TGTGCCAGCAGTCAACAGGGTAGGAACACTGAAGCTTTCTTT.

The CDR3 DNA reads as TGTGCCAGCAGCCAAGATCGAGCGGGGGGGCCCCTCCACTTT. Translating it yields CASSQDRAGGPLHF. The chain is built from TRBV14 and TRBJ1-6; a possible D gene is TRBD1 (5 bases). The germline gives CDR1 SGHDN, CDR2 FVKESK. Trimming took 0 bases from V and 13 from J, leaving 13 bases between them. The CDR3 runs to 14 residues.

This chain uses TRBV18 with TRBJ2-7; D gene ambiguous. The CDR3 has 13 residues. CDR1 KGHSH and CDR2 LQKENI come from the germline V gene. V lost 2 bases, J lost 7 bases, and 12 bases lay in between. DNA for the CDR3: TGTGCCAGCTCACCAGAGACGGGTTCGGAGCAGTACTTC. This sequence encodes CASSPETGSEQYF.

The chain couples TRBV7-9 to TRBJ1-1; D remains unclear. The CDR3 is 14 amino acids. The germline CDR1 and CDR2 sequences are SEHNR and FQNEAQ (reference sequence). V shed 2 bases and J shed 7 bases, with 14 bases lying between them. CDR3 sequence reads: CASSLIRLRVEAFF. The CDR3 nucleotides read TGTGCCAGCAGCTTAATTCGTTTACGGGTTGAAGCTTTCTTT.

This chain uses TRBV29-1 with TRBJ1-1; 10 bases are a match to TRBD1. CDR1 SQVTM and CDR2 ANQGSEA come from the germline V gene. The CDR3 covers 14 residues. With V trimmed by 6 bases and J by 0 bases, 4 bases remained unmatched. The CDR3 nucleotides read TGCAGCGTGACCGGGACAGGGGTGAACACTGAAGCTTTCTTT. Its protein product is CSVTGTGVNTEAFF.

This chain uses TRBV27 with TRBJ2-3, with 7 bases lining up with TRBD2. This CDR3 comprises 16 residues. Germline V CDR1 and CDR2: MNHEY, SMNVEV (reference sequence). V lost 6 bases and J lost 6; bases outside the gene matches: 15. CDR3 residues: CASRGGRVPPSDTQYF. CDR3 nucleotides: TGTGCCAGCAGAGGCGGGAGAGTCCCCCCCTCCGATACGCAGTATTTT.

The chain links TRBV18 to TRBJ2-5; 9 bases agree with TRBD1. The trim removed 7 bases at V and 1 base at J, leaving 1 base unmatched. This CDR3 spans 13 amino acids. The germline V gene has CDR1 KGHSH and CDR2 LQKENI. The CDR3 sequence is CASLGQGQETQYF. The CDR3 DNA reads TGTGCCAGCTTGGGACAGGGCCAAGAGACCCAGTACTTC.

The chain is built from TRBV5-4 and TRBJ2-7; a weak D match, TRBD1 (5 bases). V was cut by 0 bases and J by 2 bases, with 9 bases left in between. CDR3 size: 14 residues. Germline CDR1 is SGHNT and CDR2 is YYREEE (reference sequence). The CDR3 nucleotides are TGTGCCAGCAGCTTGGGACAGCAAGCCTACGAGCAGTACTTC. The encoded protein is CASSLGQQAYEQYF.

The rearrangement uses TRBV5-1 and TRBJ1-1; tentative D call: TRBD1 (6 bases). The CDR3 is 15 residues long. Germline assignment: CDR1 SGHRS and CDR2 YFSETQ. Trimming left V 1 base short and J 1 base short, with 11 bases between. The chain's CDR3 is CASSLSGGGNTEAFF. DNA of the CDR3: TGCGCCAGCAGCTTGTCGGGGGGCGGGAACACTGAAGCTTTCTTT.

The chain employs TRBV5-1 and TRBJ1-1; a possible D gene is TRBD1 (5 bases). There are 13 residues in the CDR3. Trimming removed 5 bases from V and 1 base from J, with 9 bases in between. CDR1 and CDR2 from the germline V gene are SGHRS and YFSETQ. The CDR3 DNA is TGCGCCAGCAGGAGACAGCAGAACACTGAAGCTTTCTTT. Translated, it gives CASRRQQNTEAFF.

This clone was recorded only once. This chain links TRBV7-2 with TRBJ2-5, with TRBD2 identical over 8 bases. CDR1 SGHTA and CDR2 FQGNSA come from the germline V gene. V gave up 3 bases and J gave up 4 bases; unmatched junction bases: 19. The CDR3 is made up of 19 amino acids. Written as DNA, the CDR3 is TGTGCCAGCAGCTTGAGCGGGAGAGGTTTAGGGGCATCGGGAGAGACCCAGTACTTC. This encodes CASSLSGRGLGASGETQYF.

This clone showed up just once. The rearrangement joins TRBV7-6 to TRBJ2-7, with D possibly TRBD2 on 6 matching bases. Germline-derived CDR1 and CDR2 are SGHVS and FNYEAQ. This CDR3 is built from 16 residues. V lost 1 base to trimming and J lost 2 bases, with 15 bases between them. The CDR3 DNA reads as TGTGCCAGCAGCTTAGTAGGAGCGGGCCCCACCTACGAGCAGTACTTC. It codes for CASSLVGAGPTYEQYF.

The V and J genes are TRBV7-8 and TRBJ2-2, with 7 bases aligning to TRBD2. The junction had 7 bases not matched to a gene; V was cut back by 4 bases and J by 2 bases. Germline V lookup: CDR1 SGHVS, CDR2 FQNEAQ. The CDR3 is 16 residues long. The CDR3 loop reads CASSSERGLNTGELFF. CDR3 in DNA: TGTGCCAGCAGCTCGGAGCGGGGACTCAACACCGGGGAGCTGTTTTTT. Combining the CDR3 with reference TRBV7-8 and TRBJ2-2 gives the whole variable domain GAGVSQSPRYKVAKRGQDVALRCDPISGHVSLFWYQQALGQGPEFLTYFQNEAQLDKSGLPSDRFFAERPEGSVSTLKIQRTQQEDSAVYLCASSSERGLNTGELFFGEGSRLTVL.

This sequence joins TRBV10-3 and TRBJ1-1; TRBD1 agrees at 7 bases. Germline V gene lookup returns CDR1 ENHRY and CDR2 SYGVKD. Trimming cost V 3 bases and J 1 base; bases outside gene matches: 11. This CDR3 has 17 amino acids. CDR3 sequence (DNA): TGTGCCATCAGTGAACGGAGACAGGGCGTAAAGAACACTGAAGCTTTCTTT. Residues: CAISERRQGVKNTEAFF.

The chain joins TRBV19 to TRBJ2-7; 14 bases line up with TRBD2. Trimming removed 3 bases from V and 4 bases from J; junction bases left unmatched: 5. The CDR3 covers 16 residues. Germline CDR1 LNHDA, CDR2 SQIVND (reference sequence). The CDR3 region is CASSIRGLAGVYEQYF. The DNA for the CDR3 is TGTGCCAGTAGTATTCGGGGACTAGCGGGAGTGTACGAGCAGTACTTC. The variable domain in full, with the rest retrieved from reference TRBV19 and TRBJ2-7, is DGGITQSPKYLFRKEGQNVTLSCEQNLNHDAMYWYRQDPGQGLRLIYYSQIVNDFQKGDIAEGYSVSREKKESFPLTVTSAQKNPTAFYLCASSIRGLAGVYEQYFGPGTRLTVT.

The chain links TRBV5-6 to TRBJ1-2, with D possibly matching TRBD1 (5 bases). The CDR3 consists of 14 residues. CDR1 SGHDT and CDR2 YYEEEE come from the germline V gene. V was trimmed by 4 bases and J by 2 bases, leaving 12 bases between them. The CDR3 DNA sequence: TGTGCCAGCAGCACCACGGGGGGGAACTATGGCTACACCTTC. Amino acids: CASSTTGGNYGYTF. The variable domain in full, completed from reference TRBV5-6 and TRBJ1-2, reads DAGVTQSPTHLIKTRGQQVTLRCSPKSGHDTVSWYQQALGQGPQFIFQYYEEEERQRGNFPDRFSGHQFPNYSSELNVNALLLGDSALYLCASSTTGGNYGYTFGSGTRLTVV.

V is TRBV5-1 and J is TRBJ2-1; 12 bases align to TRBD2. Looked up from germline, CDR1 is SGHRS and CDR2 is YFSETQ. The V segment lost 0 bases and the J segment 5 bases; nucleotides outside the gene matches: 12. CDR3 length equals 19 residues. The CDR3 sequence: CASSLGLAGGPWRHNEQFF. The CDR3 nucleotides read TGCGCCAGCAGCTTGGGGCTAGCGGGAGGGCCTTGGAGACACAATGAGCAGTTCTTC.

The V gene is TRBV7-7, the J gene TRBJ1-1; D may be TRBD1 (5 bases). Per the germline V gene, CDR1 is SSHAT and CDR2 is FNYEAQ (reference sequence). The CDR3 has 13 amino acids. V was trimmed by 5 bases and J by 1 base, leaving 8 bases between them. The CDR3 loop reads CASSLQENTEAFF. The CDR3 nucleotides are TGTGCCAGCAGCCTACAGGAGAACACTGAAGCTTTCTTT.

The chain has TRBV5-1 and TRBJ2-3; D is perhaps TRBD1 (5 bases). Trimming removed 0 bases at V and 3 bases at J, with 11 bases between. This CDR3 spans 15 amino acids. Germline CDR1 SGHRS, CDR2 YFSETQ. The CDR3: CASSLEGRETDTQYF. Here the CDR3 DNA reads TGCGCCAGCAGCTTGGAGGGCAGGGAAACAGATACGCAGTATTTT.